This T cell receptor beta chain was retrieved from a study of blood T cells in healthy people across ages. Study-wide findings and caveats: Estimated diversity across one million T cells was deemed an underestimate.

A J-beta primer mix and a sample-barcoded 5' primer were used in a second PCR of roughly 7 to 12 cycles. One entry per CDR3 protein, called by TCRdb with MiXCR from the 5' RACE reads. Here the sample spans under 750,000 distinct CDR3 sequences, roughly 48% being singletons. About this clonotype itself: Antigen: not known.

The CDR3 loop spans 13 amino acids. The chain is built from TRBV12-3 or TRBV12-4 and TRBJ2-7; tentatively, D is TRBD2 (5 bases). The DNA end favors TRBJ2-5, so the J call may be wrong. Material for sequencing was blood. The source is a man aged 80 or over in good health. The chain's CDR3 is CACALRRKETQYF. The CDR3 DNA follows: TGTGCCTGCGCCCTGCGGAGGAAAGAGACCCAGTACTTC.